The 6 T cell receptor beta chains listed next were all sequenced from one sample in a study of T cells after yellow fever vaccination. TCRdb recomputed calls from the 5' RACE reads with MiXCR, one row per CDR3 protein. Counted here are around 400,000 distinct CDR3 sequences, more than 9% occurring once; the ten biggest clones make up roughly 18%. The input for sequencing was PBMCs, taken on the day of the first yellow fever vaccination. These receptor sequences come from a man aged 18-30 years who received the YFV17D yellow fever vaccine.

This chain joins TRBV5-1 and TRBJ2-7; possibly TRBD1 for D (6 bases). V lost 4 bases and J lost 2, with 13 bases in between. Per the germline V gene, CDR1 is SGHRS and CDR2 is YFSETQ. This CDR3 is 14 amino acids long. The CDR3 nucleotides read TGCGCCAGCAGCCCCGTGGACAGACCCTACGAGCAGTACGTC. It yields the protein CASSPVDRPYEQYV.

The sample holds a few counts of this clonotype. The genes are TRBV6-2 or TRBV6-3 and TRBJ1-5; a weak D match, TRBD1 (6 bases). CDR3 length: 16 amino acids. V lost 6 bases, J lost 0 bases, and 15 bases lay in between. Germline V gives CDR1 MNHEY, CDR2 SVGEGT. As DNA, the CDR3 is TGTGCCAGCAGAAAACGGACAGACCTTAGCAATCAGCCCCAGCATTTT. Protein product: CASRKRTDLSNQPQHF.

The rearrangement links TRBV6-2 or TRBV6-3 to TRBJ2-3; 10 bases match TRBD1. Per germline, CDR1 MNHEY and CDR2 SVGEGT. There are 14 residues in the CDR3. J gave up 3 bases and V 10 bases, and 7 bases lay outside the gene matches. CDR3 sequence: CATTTGGMTDTQYF. Written as DNA, the CDR3 is TGTGCCACCACGACAGGGGGCATGACAGATACGCAGTATTTT.

The chain has TRBV5-1 and TRBJ2-7; D may be TRBD2 (6 bases). The CDR3 is 15 residues long. The germline V gene has CDR1 SGHRS and CDR2 YFSETQ. Trimming took 3 bases from V and 0 from J, leaving 13 bases between them. CDR3 amino acids: CASSSGLRGSYEQYF. DNA of the CDR3: TGCGCCAGCAGCTCGGGACTCCGAGGCTCCTACGAGCAGTACTTC.

The gene calls are TRBV9 and TRBJ2-2, with D unclear. Germline-derived CDR1 and CDR2 are SGDLS and YYNGEE. The CDR3 contains 16 residues. The V gene lost 2 bases and the J gene lost 0 bases, with 11 bases spanning the gap. This CDR3 reads CASSVSAQSNTGELFF. CDR3 DNA: TGTGCCAGCAGCGTTTCGGCCCAGTCGAACACCGGGGAGCTGTTTTTT. The variable domain in full, with the rest retrieved from reference TRBV9 and TRBJ2-2, is DSGVTQTPKHLITATGQRVTLRCSPRSGDLSVYWYQQSLDQGLQFLIQYYNGEERAKGNILERFSAQQFPDLHSELNLSSLELGDSALYFCASSVSAQSNTGELFFGEGSRLTVL.

V usage is TRBV24-1 and J usage is TRBJ2-2; D is perhaps TRBD1 or TRBD2 (5 bases each). The V end lost 8 bases, the J end lost 7 bases, and 19 bases lay between the germline ends. Germline CDR1 KGHDR, CDR2 SFDVKD. There are 15 residues in the CDR3. The DNA for the CDR3 is TGTGCCACCACCACCGGGACCAGCGGAGACGGGGAGCTGTTTTTT. It specifies CATTTGTSGDGELFF.